This T cell receptor beta chain was retrieved from a study of a mutant IDH1 vaccine in newly diagnosed glioma. General study points: Whatever changes occurred in top peripheral T cell clonotypes seemed unrelated to pseudoprogression.

Generated by immunoSEQ multiplex PCR, the TCRdb table keeps only in-frame clones and is missing some. The repertoire has some 70,000 clones, roughly 84% of them found once; the top ten carry 13%. Of note for this clone: Its target is not known.

The time point here: week 23, last vaccination. One vaccine dose held 300 ug of mutant IDH1 20-mer peptide and came with topical imiquimod. The sample consisted of PBMCs, taken from a glioma patient whose treatment included an IDH1 peptide vaccine. The origin of this receptor is a man aged 18 to 30 with glioma.

The CDR3 DNA is TGTGCCAGCAGTTCCCTCTATTCTCTAGTGGGTCAGTCCTACGAGCAGTACTTC. Protein sequence: CASSSLYSLVGQSYEQYF. The rearrangement links TRBV27 to TRBJ2-7; no clear D. Germline V lookup: CDR1 MNHEY, CDR2 SMNVEV (reference sequence). There are 18 residues in the CDR3. V lost 4 bases and J lost 1, with 23 bases in between.